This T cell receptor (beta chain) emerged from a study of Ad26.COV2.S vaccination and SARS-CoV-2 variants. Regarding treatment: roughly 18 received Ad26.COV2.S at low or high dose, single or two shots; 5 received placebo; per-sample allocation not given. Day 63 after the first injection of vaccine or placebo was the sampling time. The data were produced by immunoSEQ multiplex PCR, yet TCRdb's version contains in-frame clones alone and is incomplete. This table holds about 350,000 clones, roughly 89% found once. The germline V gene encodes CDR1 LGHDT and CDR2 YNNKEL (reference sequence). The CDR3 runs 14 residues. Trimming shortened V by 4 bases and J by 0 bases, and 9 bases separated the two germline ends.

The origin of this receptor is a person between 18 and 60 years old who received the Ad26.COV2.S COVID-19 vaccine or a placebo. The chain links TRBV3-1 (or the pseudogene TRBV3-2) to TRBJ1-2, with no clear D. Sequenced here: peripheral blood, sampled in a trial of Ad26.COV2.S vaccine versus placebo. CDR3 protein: CASSPDGSNYGYTF. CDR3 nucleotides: TGTGCCAGCAGCCCGGACGGTTCTAACTATGGCTACACCTTC.